The clone carrying this T cell receptor (beta chain) came up many times. Its target is unknown. The data stem from a study of CD8 T cells in ankylosing spondylitis. Study results and caveats: Disease-associated clonotypes exhibited CD8+ identity and were relatively infrequent in peripheral blood.

MiXCR was run by TCRdb on the 5' RACE reads, yielding one entry per CDR3 protein. This table has tens of thousands of distinct CDR3 sequences, around 27% appearing once. The CDR3 consists of 13 residues. The germline V gene has CDR1 DFQATT and CDR2 SNEGSKA (reference sequence). The specimen was blood, either unsorted or a sorted T cell fraction (not recorded which). The receptor was derived from a male donor with ankylosing spondylitis or in good health (not recorded which). The V gene is TRBV20-1, the J gene TRBJ1-5, with TRBD1 matching 8 bases. CDR3 in amino acids: CTCQGAGDQPQHF. The CDR3 coding sequence is TGCACCTGCCAGGGGGCTGGGGACCAGCCCCAGCATTTT.